What follows are 28 T cell receptor beta chains derived from one specimen sequenced in a study of blood T cells in healthy people across ages. The authors ran a second PCR of about 6 to 12 cycles using a sample-barcoded 5' primer and a J-beta primer mix. Using its own MiXCR run on the 5' RACE reads, TCRdb lists one record per CDR3 protein. The profile shows 850,000 or so distinct CDR3 sequences, more than 25% of them singletons. The sequencing input was blood. The receptors here all came from a woman of 80 years or more in good health.

In this sample, this clonotype turned up many times. The rearrangement links TRBV6-5 to TRBJ1-2; 8 bases match TRBD1. CDR1 and CDR2 from the germline V gene are MNHEY and SVGAGI. Trimming cost V 7 bases and J 2 bases; bases outside gene matches: 6. CDR3 length: 14 amino acids. The CDR3 DNA is TGTGCCAGCACCCCAGGACAGGGAAACTATGGCTACACCTTC. It translates to CASTPGQGNYGYTF.

The rearrangement joins TRBV24-1 to TRBJ2-5; D is unclear. CDR3 length: 14 residues. V lost 4 bases, J lost 5 bases, and 13 bases lay in between. The V gene's germline CDR1 is KGHDR and CDR2 SFDVKD. This CDR3 is CATSEPDHGETQYF. The CDR3 nucleotides read TGTGCCACCAGTGAACCGGACCATGGGGAGACCCAGTACTTC.

The chain joins TRBV12-3 or TRBV12-4 to TRBJ1-3, with D uncertain. V was clipped by 5 bases and J by 4 bases, with 12 bases between them. CDR3 size: 14 residues. CDR3 nucleotides: TGTGCCAGCAGTCCTCGTTCGGTAGGAAACACCATATATTTT. As protein: CASSPRSVGNTIYF.

This clonotype was found many times. For the CDR3, the DNA is TGTGCCACCAGCAGAAAAATAGCGGGGGGTAACAATGAGCAGTTCTTC. Protein sequence: CATSRKIAGGNNEQFF. The V and J genes are TRBV15 and TRBJ2-1; TRBD2 matches 10 bases. CDR1 is LNHNV, CDR2 YYDKDF, per germline (reference sequence). V lost 2 bases to trimming and J lost 5 bases; unmatched junction nucleotides: 6. The CDR3 loop spans 16 amino acids.

Comments on this clonotype: A much more abundant neighbour one base away suggests this may be a read error. The chain joins TRBV4-3 to TRBJ2-5; D might be TRBD1 (5 bases). The CDR3 loop spans 16 amino acids. Germline V gene lookup returns CDR1 LGHNA and CDR2 YSLEER. The DNA of the CDR3 is TGCGCCTGCAGCCAAGAGCTGGGGCAGGGCAGTGAGACCCAGTACTTC. Residues: CACSQELGQGSETQYF.

In the case of this clonotype: Possible read error: a much larger clone is one base away. J is TRBJ2-3 and V is TRBV6-5; D may be TRBD1 or TRBD2 (6 bases each). CDR3 length: 14 residues. CDR1 is MNHEY and CDR2 is SVGAGI in the germline V gene. V lost 8 bases and J 4 bases, leaving 16 bases between the germline ends. The CDR3 DNA is TGTGCCAGCGGATACAAGGGGGGCGCAGATACGCAGTATTTT. It is translated as CASGYKGGADTQYF.

This clonotype was seen a few times. This sequence joins TRBV6-2 or TRBV6-3 and TRBJ2-1; no reliable D call. Trimming removed 8 bases at V and 0 bases at J, with 5 bases between. Germline CDR1 and CDR2: MNHEY and SVGEGT. CDR3 length: 12 residues. The CDR3 bases are TGTGCCAGCGGTAGCTCCTACAATGAGCAGTTCTTC. Translating gives CASGSSYNEQFF.

This clonotype showed up just once. The genes are TRBV11-2 and TRBJ1-4; 9 positions agree with TRBD1. The ends lost 3 bases at V and 9 bases at J; junction bases unmatched: 11. The germline V gene encodes CDR1 SGHAT and CDR2 FQNNGV. The CDR3 spans 16 residues. The CDR3 is CASSLGQGSIAKKLFF. In DNA, the CDR3 is TGTGCCAGCAGCTTGGGACAGGGCTCTATCGCTAAAAAACTGTTTTTT. Looking up the rest from reference TRBV11-2 and TRBJ1-4 gives the full variable domain: EAGVAQSPRYKIIEKRQSVAFWCNPISGHATLYWYQQILGQGPKLLIQFQNNGVVDDSQLPKDRFSAERLKGVDSTLKIQPAKLEDSAVYLCASSLGQGSIAKKLFFGSGTQLSVL.

The table lists this clonotype with a few counts. The chain couples TRBV7-9 to TRBJ1-4; D might be TRBD1 (5 bases). V was shortened by 6 bases and J by 0 bases, with 11 bases between the two germline ends. This CDR3 spans 15 amino acids. Germline loops: CDR1 SEHNR, CDR2 FQNEAQ (reference sequence). CDR3 sequence reads: CASRNTGSTNEKLFF. The CDR3 DNA sequence: TGTGCCAGCAGGAACACAGGCTCAACTAATGAAAAACTGTTTTTT.

This clonotype was seen at least ten times. The chain employs TRBV20-1 and TRBJ2-3, with D possibly TRBD1 on 5 matching bases. The CDR3 sequence is 12 residues long. Trimming took off 6 bases at V and 5 bases at J, with 12 bases between the two ends. Germline loops: CDR1 DFQATT, CDR2 SNEGSKA (reference sequence). The CDR3 spells CSAIPGRDTQYF. The CDR3, as DNA: TGCAGTGCCATTCCAGGGCGAGATACGCAGTATTTT.

This clonotype has at least ten counts. The V call is TRBV19, the J call TRBJ2-7; no definite D call. The V gene's germline CDR1 is LNHDA and CDR2 SQIVND (reference sequence). This CDR3 is 16 amino acids long. Trimming took off 4 bases at V and 1 base at J, with 17 bases between the two ends. The CDR3 DNA reads TGTGCCAGTAGTACACCCCGTGGGATGAGTTCCTACGAGCAGTACTTC. Translated, it gives CASSTPRGMSSYEQYF.

The chain is built from TRBV20-1 and TRBJ2-4; D unresolved. Trimming cost V 5 bases and J 0 bases, with 29 bases left between them. In germline, CDR1 is DFQATT, CDR2 SNEGSKA (reference sequence). The CDR3 extends over 20 amino acids. This chain's CDR3 is CSAPSSGWRKSSVAKNIQYF. The CDR3 bases are TGCAGTGCTCCGTCCTCCGGGTGGCGGAAAAGTTCAGTAGCCAAAAACATTCAGTACTTC.

The chain recombines TRBV6-5 with TRBJ2-7; 10 nucleotides line up with TRBD2. With V trimmed by 6 bases and J by 2 bases, 7 bases remained unmatched. There are 15 residues in the CDR3. Per germline, CDR1 MNHEY and CDR2 SVGAGI. The CDR3 reads CASSLTLAGTYEQYF. The DNA for the CDR3 is TGTGCCAGCAGCCTGACACTAGCGGGGACCTACGAGCAGTACTTC.

This clonotype has a count of ten or more. The gene calls are TRBV11-2 and TRBJ2-1, with D possibly TRBD1 on 5 matching bases. Deletions cut 3 bases from V and 6 bases from J, with 9 bases between. The V gene's germline CDR1 is SGHAT and CDR2 FQNNGV. The CDR3 covers 13 residues. The CDR3 nucleotides read TGTGCCAGCAGCTTGGGGCAGAGCAATGAGCAGTTCTTC. Its protein is CASSLGQSNEQFF.

In its sample, this clonotype was seen many times. Just one base apart from a much larger clone, this may be a read error. The chain uses TRBV29-1 and TRBJ2-5; no definite D call. The CDR3 consists of 11 residues. In germline, CDR1 is SQVTM, CDR2 ANQGSEA. Trimming removed 5 bases at V and 5 bases at J, with 9 bases between. The CDR3 sequence is CSVLSGETQYF. In DNA form, the CDR3 reads TGCAGCGTTTTAAGTGGTGAGACCCAGTACTTC.

The chain is built from TRBV20-1 and TRBJ2-3, with D possibly matching TRBD2 (6 bases). This CDR3 comprises 15 residues. The V end lost 6 bases, the J end lost 3 bases, and 19 bases lay between the germline ends. The germline V gene has CDR1 DFQATT and CDR2 SNEGSKA (reference sequence). CDR3 in DNA: TGCAGTGCCACCCCGGGACTCCAAGCAACAGATACGCAGTATTTT. This gives the protein CSATPGLQATDTQYF.

The genes are TRBV13 and TRBJ2-3; 8 positions agree with TRBD2. The CDR3 totals 15 residues. V trimming: 1 base; J trimming: 8 bases; junction bases outside the gene matches: 8. Germline V gene sequence: CDR1 PRHDT, CDR2 FYEKMQ (reference sequence). The chain's CDR3 is CASSLALAGGVTQYF. In DNA, the CDR3 is TGTGCCAGCAGCTTAGCCCTAGCGGGCGGGGTTACGCAGTATTTT.

Comment on this clonotype: Compared with germline, one end of the junction differs, possibly owing to a read error. The chain is built from TRBV7-2 and TRBJ2-5; D remains ambiguous. Judging by the DNA end, TRBJ2-1 fits better; the J call may be wrong. CDR1 is SGHTA and CDR2 is FQGNSA in the germline V gene. This CDR3 has 15 residues. CDR3 in amino acids: CASSLGSGFQETQFF. The CDR3 nucleotides are TGCGCCAGCAGCTTAGGTTCCGGGTTTCAAGAGACCCAGTTCTTC.

The chain recombines TRBV28 with TRBJ1-1, with a weak D call TRBD1 (6 bases). From germline, CDR1 is MDHEN and CDR2 SYDVKM. Trimming shortened V by 5 bases and J by 5 bases, and 18 bases separated the two germline ends. The CDR3 is 15 residues long. The CDR3 spells CASSPPPTGQTEAFF. CDR3 nucleotide sequence: TGTGCCAGCAGTCCACCCCCGACAGGTCAAACTGAAGCTTTCTTT.

In its sample, this clonotype was seen many times. V and J are TRBV6-5 and TRBJ2-3; 12 nucleotides match TRBD2. The CDR3 is 15 amino acids. Germline CDR1 reads MNHEY; CDR2 reads SVGAGI. V gave up 0 bases and J gave up 7 bases; unmatched junction bases: 2. The CDR3 here is CASSYSTSGGNTQYF. The CDR3 bases are TGTGCCAGCAGTTACTCGACTAGCGGGGGAAATACGCAGTATTTT.

This clonotype came up a few times. V is TRBV14 and J is TRBJ2-7; D may be TRBD1 (6 bases). The germline gives CDR1 SGHDN, CDR2 FVKESK. The CDR3 loop spans 15 amino acids. Trimming stripped 0 bases from V and 3 bases from J, with 12 bases between. For the CDR3, the DNA is TGTGCCAGCAGCCAAGATGAGGCAGGGGACTACGAGCAGTACTTC. Translated, it gives CASSQDEAGDYEQYF.

This clonotype occurred many times. The chain links TRBV2 to TRBJ2-5; tentative D call: TRBD2 (6 bases). There are 12 residues in the CDR3. CDR1 is SNHLY, CDR2 FYNNEI, per germline. V dropped 5 bases and J dropped 5 bases, with 9 bases sitting between them. This CDR3 is CASSWRVETQYF. In DNA, the CDR3 is TGTGCCAGCAGTTGGAGGGTGGAGACCCAGTACTTC. The full variable domain, completed using reference TRBV2 and TRBJ2-5, is EPEVTQTPSHQVTQMGQEVILRCVPISNHLYFYWYRQILGQKVEFLVSFYNNEISEKSEIFDDQFSVERPDGSNFTLKIRSTKLEDSAMYFCASSWRVETQYFGPGTRLLVL.

This clonotype was detected many times. The V and J genes are TRBV7-2 and TRBJ1-6; perhaps TRBD1 as D (6 bases). Trimming stripped 5 bases from V and 11 bases from J, with 25 bases between. The CDR3 consists of 17 residues. Per the germline V gene, CDR1 is SGHTA and CDR2 is FQGNSA. CDR3 bases: TGTGCCAGCAGCCCGAGACGCCGGGACATCGGGGGAGCACCCCTCCACTTT. Translating gives CASSPRRRDIGGAPLHF.

This clonotype was seen ten or more times. J is TRBJ1-5 and V is TRBV12-3 or TRBV12-4; no clear D. Trimming took 3 bases from V and 0 from J, leaving 12 bases between them. The CDR3 runs to 16 residues. CDR3 residues: CASSLLVGSSNQPQHF. As DNA, the CDR3 is TGTGCCAGCAGTTTGTTGGTAGGTTCTAGCAATCAGCCCCAGCATTTT.

V gene TRBV20-1 combines with J gene TRBJ2-5, with 11 bases that match TRBD2. Judging by the DNA end, TRBJ2-7 fits better; the J call may be wrong. The CDR3 runs 15 residues. Germline values: CDR1 DFQATT, CDR2 SNEGSKA (reference sequence). CDR3 coding DNA: TGCAGTGCCGCAGGTAGCGGGAGGGAACCCTACGAGCAGTACTTC. It encodes CSAAGSGREPYEQYF.

The CDR3 protein is CASTFRGGRPEAFF. CDR3 in DNA: TGTGCCAGCACCTTTAGGGGCGGCCGCCCTGAAGCTTTCTTT. The rearrangement uses TRBV11-2 and TRBJ1-1; possibly TRBD1 for D (5 bases). V was pared by 7 bases and J by 6 bases, with 18 bases between. CDR1 and CDR2 from the germline V gene are SGHAT and FQNNGV. The CDR3 length is 14 residues.

For this clonotype: A much larger clone lies a single base off, so this may be a read error. The V and J genes are TRBV10-3 and TRBJ2-5; D gene ambiguous. The V gene's germline CDR1 is ENHRY and CDR2 SYGVKD. The CDR3 covers 11 residues. The germline V and J ends were trimmed by 4 bases and 5 bases, with 5 bases remaining between them. Written as DNA, the CDR3 is TGTGCCATCAGTGGAGAGGAGACCCAGTACTTC. This sequence encodes CAISGEETQYF.

At least ten counts were recorded for this clonotype. The chain uses TRBV7-2 and TRBJ1-2; maybe TRBD1 (6 bases). The V gene's germline CDR1 is SGHTA and CDR2 FQGNSA. V lost 0 bases to trimming and J lost 7 bases, with 9 bases between them. The CDR3 is made up of 13 amino acids. The CDR3 bases are TGTGCCAGCAGCTTAGCCCAGGGGAGTGGCTACACCTTC. It encodes CASSLAQGSGYTF.